This TCR beta chain originates from a study of CD8+CD57+ T cells in acquired aplastic anemia. Using genomic DNA as the template, TCR beta VDJ and CDR3 profiling was carried out. Using its own MiXCR run on the reads, TCRdb lists one record per CDR3 protein. The sample includes about half a million distinct CDR3 sequences, less than 35% of them seen just once. Patients included in sequencing had previously demonstrated CD8+CD57+ cell expansion by flow cytometry. The length of the CDR3 is 14 amino acids, counting both ends. Per the germline V gene, CDR1 is SGDLS and CDR2 is YYNGEE. Concerning this clonotype: Because the CDR3's place on the DNA is in doubt, the DNA is left out and the CDR3 is given as listed by TCRdb.

The source is a human donor with aplastic anemia. This sequence joins TRBV9 and TRBJ1-1. What was sequenced was sorted CD4+, CD8+, or CD8+CD57+ T cells (not recorded which) from PBMCs. CDR3 region: CASSVATGNSEASF.